These 19 T cell receptor beta chains were all obtained from the same sample, sequenced in a study of Ad26.COV2.S vaccination and SARS-CoV-2 variants. Sample treatment: around 19 received Ad26.COV2.S at low or high dose, single or two shots; 5 received placebo; per-sample allocation not given. Day 63 after the first injection of vaccine or placebo was the sampling time. Libraries were prepared by immunoSEQ multiplex PCR; TCRdb keeps only in-frame clonotypes and omits some of them. The sample gives about 350,000 clones, roughly 85% of which show up once; 3% to 4% is in the top ten. Here the sequenced sample was peripheral blood, taken in a trial of Ad26.COV2.S vaccine versus placebo. Source of these receptors: a person aged 18 to 59 who received the Ad26.COV2.S COVID-19 vaccine or a placebo.

V is TRBV28 and J is TRBJ1-6; D remains ambiguous. This CDR3 is built from 17 residues. Deletions cut 1 base from V and 7 bases from J, with 17 bases between. Germline V gives CDR1 MDHEN, CDR2 SYDVKM. For the CDR3, the DNA is TGTGCCAGCAGTTTATTGGGAGGGCAGGCGCCCAATTCACCCCTCCACTTT. Translation: CASSLLGGQAPNSPLHF.

This clone was found once. The CDR3 nucleotides read TGTGCCAGTAGTATGAGGGGGTTTGACGGGGAGCTGTTTTTT. Protein: CASSMRGFDGELFF. The rearrangement joins TRBV19 to TRBJ2-2, with D possibly being TRBD1 (6 bases). The length of the CDR3 is 14 residues. Trimming stripped 3 bases from V and 7 bases from J, with 12 bases between. The germline V gene encodes CDR1 LNHDA and CDR2 SQIVND (reference sequence).

The chain is built from TRBV13 and TRBJ2-3; 8 nucleotides agree with TRBD1. Germline V gives CDR1 PRHDT, CDR2 FYEKMQ (reference sequence). The J segment lost 5 bases and the V segment lost 5 bases, leaving 9 bases of the junction unmatched. The length of the CDR3 is 15 residues. For the CDR3, the DNA is TGTGCCAGCAGCCCCGTGGACAGGGAATTAGATACGCAGTATTTT. Encoded protein: CASSPVDRELDTQYF.

The V call is TRBV27, the J call TRBJ1-1; no definite D call. Germline V lookup: CDR1 MNHEY, CDR2 SMNVEV (reference sequence). Trimming removed 4 bases at V and 3 bases at J, with 15 bases between. The CDR3 has 15 residues. The CDR3 DNA is TGTGCCAGCAGTTCCTACCCCCCGGAGGACACTGAAGCTTTCTTT. Translating gives CASSSYPPEDTEAFF.

V usage is TRBV2 and J usage is TRBJ2-1; D is undetermined. Germline V gives CDR1 SNHLY, CDR2 FYNNEI. There are 11 residues in the CDR3. V gave up 4 bases and J gave up 10 bases, with 8 bases separating them. Here the CDR3 DNA reads TGTGCCAGCAGTGTTTATCAAGAGCAGTTCTTC. Amino acids: CASSVYQEQFF.

The chain recombines TRBV28 with TRBJ2-7, with D maybe TRBD2 (6 bases). CDR1 is MDHEN, CDR2 SYDVKM, per germline. Trimming removed 3 bases at V and 7 bases at J, with 19 bases between. The CDR3 covers 15 residues. The chain's CDR3 is CASSLWGVFNQEQYF. In DNA form, the CDR3 reads TGTGCCAGCAGTTTGTGGGGGGTTTTTAATCAGGAGCAGTACTTC.

This chain joins TRBV7-9 and TRBJ2-5; TRBD2 aligns across 10 bases. V lost 3 bases, J lost 0 bases, and 1 base stayed unmatched. The CDR3 contains 15 residues. CDR1 and CDR2 (germline): SEHNR, FQNEAQ (reference sequence). CDR3 sequence (DNA): TGTGCCAGCAGCTTTAGCGGGGGGAACCAAGAGACCCAGTACTTC. This encodes CASSFSGGNQETQYF. Full variable domain (outside the CDR3, taken from reference TRBV7-9 and TRBJ2-5): DTGVSQNPRHKITKRGQNVTFRCDPISEHNRLYWYRQTLGQGPEFLTYFQNEAQLEKSRLLSDRFSAERPKGSFSTLEIQRTEQGDSAMYLCASSFSGGNQETQYFGPGTRLLVL.

This clone turned up a few times. The chain recombines TRBV15 with TRBJ1-4, with TRBD1 as a possible D gene (5 bases). CDR3 length: 17 residues. The V and J ends lost 3 bases and 8 bases respectively, with 22 bases between them. The V gene's germline CDR1 is LNHNV and CDR2 YYDKDF (reference sequence). The CDR3 is CATSSTPVEGPDEKLFF. The DNA of the CDR3 is TGTGCCACCAGCAGTACCCCTGTCGAGGGGCCCGACGAAAAACTGTTTTTT.

The chain recombines TRBV14 with TRBJ1-6; 10 nucleotides align to TRBD1. The CDR3 is 16 residues long. Germline assignment: CDR1 SGHDN and CDR2 FVKESK. The trim removed 4 bases at V and 6 bases at J, leaving 6 bases unmatched. The CDR3 DNA is TGTGCCAGCAGCCCTATGGGACAGGGGCCTAATTCACCCCTCCACTTT. Protein product: CASSPMGQGPNSPLHF.

This clone has more than one count but fewer than ten. The chain has TRBV28 and TRBJ1-5; D is uncertain. The CDR3 consists of 14 residues. Germline V gene data show CDR1 as MDHEN and CDR2 as SYDVKM. V was clipped by 3 bases and J by 0 bases, with 6 bases between them. The CDR3 here is CASSFINSNQPQHF. The CDR3 DNA sequence: TGTGCCAGCAGTTTCATTAATAGCAATCAGCCCCAGCATTTT.

This clone was recorded once. CDR3 protein: CASSNLGTNNEQFF. The CDR3 nucleotides read TGTGCCAGTAGCAACCTGGGGACAAACAATGAGCAGTTCTTC. The V gene is TRBV19, the J gene TRBJ2-1; D possibly corresponds to TRBD1 (6 bases). This CDR3 region has 14 residues. The V end was cut by 6 bases, the J end by 5 bases, with 14 bases between. Germline assignment: CDR1 LNHDA and CDR2 SQIVND (reference sequence).

The chain couples TRBV7-8 to TRBJ2-3; unclear D gene. V was shortened by 1 base and J by 4 bases, with 3 bases between the two germline ends. This CDR3 has 12 amino acids. CDR1 and CDR2 from the germline V gene are SGHVS and FQNEAQ. In DNA form, the CDR3 reads TGTGCCAGCAGCTTAGGCGCAGATACGCAGTATTTT. Amino acids: CASSLGADTQYF.

The chain employs TRBV24-1 and TRBJ1-2, with 10 bases aligning to TRBD1. Per the germline V gene, CDR1 is KGHDR and CDR2 is SFDVKD. The CDR3 sequence is 16 residues long. V gave up 4 bases and J gave up 5 bases; unmatched junction bases: 9. The CDR3 loop reads CATSDPSTGGAYGYTF. CDR3 sequence (DNA): TGTGCCACCAGTGACCCCTCGACAGGGGGCGCATATGGCTACACCTTC.

The CDR3 DNA reads TGTGCCAGCAGTTCCCTTACGGGGGGCCGGGGAAAGTTCTTC. This encodes CASSSLTGGRGKFF. The chain uses TRBV27 and TRBJ2-1, with D perhaps matching TRBD2 (7 bases). V lost 4 bases and J 14 bases, leaving 21 bases between the germline ends. The CDR3 totals 14 residues. From germline, CDR1 is MNHEY and CDR2 SMNVEV (reference sequence).

The CDR3 sequence is CASSEDTDTEAFF. The CDR3 DNA reads as TGTGCCAGCAGTGAAGATACGGACACTGAAGCTTTCTTT. V and J are TRBV2 and TRBJ1-1; unclear D gene. V lost 1 base and J 3 bases, leaving 6 bases between the germline ends. The CDR3 loop spans 13 amino acids. Germline CDR1 and CDR2: SNHLY and FYNNEI.

The chain recombines TRBV5-1 with TRBJ2-7; 10 bases match TRBD1. Germline CDR1 SGHRS, CDR2 YFSETQ. This CDR3 spans 17 amino acids. Trimming removed 0 bases from V and 0 bases from J; junction bases left unmatched: 6. CDR3 in DNA: TGCGCCAGCAGCTTGGGGCCGGGACAGGGGTCCTCCTACGAGCAGTACTTC. This sequence encodes CASSLGPGQGSSYEQYF.

CDR3 bases: TGTGCCAGCAGCGTCGGACTGATCCAAGAGACCCAGTACTTC. It is translated as CASSVGLIQETQYF. The rearrangement uses TRBV5-6 and TRBJ2-5; D might be TRBD2 (5 bases). The germline gives CDR1 SGHDT, CDR2 YYEEEE. The V and J ends lost 4 bases and 1 base respectively, with 11 bases between them. The CDR3 is 14 residues long.

This chain links TRBV15 with TRBJ1-5, with D unclear. With 5 bases removed from V and 5 bases from J, the gap between germline ends came to 10 bases. This CDR3 comprises 13 residues. Germline lookup yields CDR1 LNHNV and CDR2 YYDKDF (reference sequence). CDR3 region: CATSGYRYQPQHF. DNA of the CDR3: TGTGCCACCAGCGGCTATAGATATCAGCCCCAGCATTTT.

The rearrangement links TRBV27 to TRBJ2-1; D is possibly TRBD2 (5 bases). Germline lookup yields CDR1 MNHEY and CDR2 SMNVEV (reference sequence). Trimming removed 5 bases from V and 0 bases from J, with 11 bases in between. This CDR3 is 15 amino acids long. The DNA for the CDR3 is TGTGCCAGCAGTCCCTTTGAGGGCTCCTACAATGAGCAGTTCTTC. Encoded protein: CASSPFEGSYNEQFF.